This is a list of T cell receptor beta chains from one sample in a study of cytomegalovirus exposure and HLA in healthy donors. TCRdb's table, derived via immunoSEQ multiplex PCR, lists solely in-frame clones and lacks some. Among some 130,000 clones listed, around 80% were seen once. Sequencing input: PBMCs. The receptors were sampled from a man under 40 in good health. CDR3s include the opening cysteine and the closing phenylalanine or tryptophan.

v_call | cdr3_aa
TRBV27 | CASSSTTTSGVYEQYF
TRBV7-3 | CASSLPGERELREQFF
TRBV7-6 | CASSLGDRGVGDTF
TRBV7-9 | CASSNRAGYGYTF
TRBV19 | CASSERQLRETQYF
TRBV5-6 | CASSLLGISTDTQYF
TRBV28 | CASRNGQGPEQYF
TRBV5-1 | CASSLGGGGYQETQYF
TRBV27 | CASGEGSGAQHF
TRBV6-6 | CASSYRGQGAGGYTF
TRBV6-5 | CASSYSRQGMYEQYF
TRBV27 | CASSPIGEGYEQYF
TRBV30 | CAWDRGTYEQYF
TRBV4-1 | CASSQIGRTGTGGYNEQFF
TRBV7-2 | CASSLGGTGRRETQYF
TRBV29-1 | CSARTGGIGNEQFF
TRBV9 | CASSVATGTSGHTQETQYF
TRBV9 | CASSAQPGAGADTQYF
TRBV6-1 | CASSRIGVDEQYF
TRBV30 | CAWTGTSGVYNEQFF
TRBV7-9 | CASRQGEFQPQHF
TRBV21-1 | CASSKTRGSLLEQYF
TRBV19 | CASSIGQGARGYTF
TRBV7-3 | CASSLTGPSTEAFF
TRBV6-1 | CASSDIRGADTQYF
TRBV18 | CASSPQMASGTYNEQFF
TRBV25-1 | CASSEWAGEETQYF
TRBV19 | CASSRAGQSGSYEQYF
TRBV27 | CASSLFPPDRATYEQYF
TRBV7-2 | CASRRGLSYNEQFF
TRBV27 | CASSRRQGDQPQHF
TRBV18 | CASSPRVGPGNTIYF
TRBV7-9 | CASSLGPGDIPYGYTF
TRBV6-5 | CASSYSGSGRADEQFF
TRBV5-8 | CASSLRTDTQYF